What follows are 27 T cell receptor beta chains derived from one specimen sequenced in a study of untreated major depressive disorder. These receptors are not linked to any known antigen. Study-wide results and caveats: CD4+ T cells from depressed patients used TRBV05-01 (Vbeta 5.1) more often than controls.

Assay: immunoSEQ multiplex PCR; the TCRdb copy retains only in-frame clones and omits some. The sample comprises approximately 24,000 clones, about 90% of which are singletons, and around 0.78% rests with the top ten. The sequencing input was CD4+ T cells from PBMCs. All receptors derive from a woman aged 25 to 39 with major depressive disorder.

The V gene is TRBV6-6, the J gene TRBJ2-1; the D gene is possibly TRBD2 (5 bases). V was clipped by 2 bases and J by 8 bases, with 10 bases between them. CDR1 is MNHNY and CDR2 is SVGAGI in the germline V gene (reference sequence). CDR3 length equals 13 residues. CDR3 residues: CASSYRSEDEQFF. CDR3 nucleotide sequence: TGTGCCAGCAGTTACCGTTCGGAGGATGAGCAGTTCTTC.

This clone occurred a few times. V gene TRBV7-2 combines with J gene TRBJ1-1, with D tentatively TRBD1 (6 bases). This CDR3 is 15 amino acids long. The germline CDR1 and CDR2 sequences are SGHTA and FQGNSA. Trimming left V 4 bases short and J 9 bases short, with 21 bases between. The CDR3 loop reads CASSSSFVTGNKAFF. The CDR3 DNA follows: TGTGCCAGCAGCTCCAGCTTTGTGACAGGCAATAAAGCTTTCTTT. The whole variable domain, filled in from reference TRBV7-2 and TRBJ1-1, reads GAGVSQSPSNKVTEKGKDVELRCDPISGHTALYWYRQSLGQGLEFLIYFQGNSAPDKSGLPSDRFSAERTGGSVSTLTIQRTQQEDSAVYLCASSSSFVTGNKAFFGQGTRLTVV.

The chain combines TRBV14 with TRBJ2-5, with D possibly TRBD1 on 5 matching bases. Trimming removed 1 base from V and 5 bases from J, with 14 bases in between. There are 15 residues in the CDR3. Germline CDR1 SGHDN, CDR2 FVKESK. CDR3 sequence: CASSQGRAGWETQYF. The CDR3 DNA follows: TGTGCCAGCAGCCAAGGAAGAGCAGGGTGGGAGACCCAGTACTTC.

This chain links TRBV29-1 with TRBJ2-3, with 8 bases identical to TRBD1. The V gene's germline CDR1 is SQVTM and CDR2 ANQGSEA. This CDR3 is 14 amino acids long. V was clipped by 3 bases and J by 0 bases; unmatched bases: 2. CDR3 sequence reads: CSVDQGASTDTQYF. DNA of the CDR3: TGCAGCGTTGACCAGGGGGCCAGCACAGATACGCAGTATTTT.

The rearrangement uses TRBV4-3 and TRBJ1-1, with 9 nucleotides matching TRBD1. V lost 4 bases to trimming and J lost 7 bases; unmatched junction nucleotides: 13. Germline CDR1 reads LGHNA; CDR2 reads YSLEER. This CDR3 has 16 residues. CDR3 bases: TGCGCCAGCAGCCGAGGCCGGGACAGGGAGTTTATTGAAGCTTTCTTT. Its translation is CASSRGRDREFIEAFF.

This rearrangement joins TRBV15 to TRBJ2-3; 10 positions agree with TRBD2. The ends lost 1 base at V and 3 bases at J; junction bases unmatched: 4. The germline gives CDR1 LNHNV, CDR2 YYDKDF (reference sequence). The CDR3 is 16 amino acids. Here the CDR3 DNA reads TGTGCCACCAGCAGAGGGCAAGCGGGAGGGACAGATACGCAGTATTTT. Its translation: CATSRGQAGGTDTQYF. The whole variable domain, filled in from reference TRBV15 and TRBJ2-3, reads DAMVIQNPRYQVTQFGKPVTLSCSQTLNHNVMYWYQQKSSQAPKLLFHYYDKDFNNEADTPDNFQSRRPNTSFCFLDIRSPGLGDTAMYLCATSRGQAGGTDTQYFGPGTRLTVL.

This CDR3 is CASSVGVQTNEKLFF. In DNA, the CDR3 is TGTGCCAGCAGCGTAGGCGTGCAGACTAATGAAAAACTGTTTTTT. The chain employs TRBV9 and TRBJ1-4; no definite D call. This CDR3 region has 15 residues. Germline CDR1 reads SGDLS; CDR2 reads YYNGEE. V lost 0 bases, J lost 2 bases, and 8 bases lay in between.

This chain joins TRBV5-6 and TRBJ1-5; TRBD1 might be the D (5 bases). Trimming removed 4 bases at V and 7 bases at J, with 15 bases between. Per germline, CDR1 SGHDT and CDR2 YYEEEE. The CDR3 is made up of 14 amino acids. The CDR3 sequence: CASSPWGETQPQHF. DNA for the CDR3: TGTGCCAGCAGCCCGTGGGGGGAGACACAGCCCCAGCATTTT.

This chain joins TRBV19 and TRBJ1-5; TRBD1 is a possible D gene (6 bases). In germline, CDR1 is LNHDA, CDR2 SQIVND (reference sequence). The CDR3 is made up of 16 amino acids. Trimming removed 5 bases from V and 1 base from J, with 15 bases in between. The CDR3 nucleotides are TGTGCCAGTAGTTATCAGGGGCTTCGGAGCAATCAGCCCCAGCATTTT. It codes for CASSYQGLRSNQPQHF. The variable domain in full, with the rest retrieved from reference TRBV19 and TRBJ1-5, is DGGITQSPKYLFRKEGQNVTLSCEQNLNHDAMYWYRQDPGQGLRLIYYSQIVNDFQKGDIAEGYSVSREKKESFPLTVTSAQKNPTAFYLCASSYQGLRSNQPQHFGDGTRLSIL.

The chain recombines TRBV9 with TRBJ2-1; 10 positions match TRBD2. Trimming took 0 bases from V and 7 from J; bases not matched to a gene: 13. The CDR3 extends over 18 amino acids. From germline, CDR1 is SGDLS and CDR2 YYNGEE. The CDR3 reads CASSVVEGRTSGRNEQFF. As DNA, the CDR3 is TGTGCCAGCAGCGTAGTAGAGGGTCGGACTAGCGGTAGGAATGAGCAGTTCTTC.

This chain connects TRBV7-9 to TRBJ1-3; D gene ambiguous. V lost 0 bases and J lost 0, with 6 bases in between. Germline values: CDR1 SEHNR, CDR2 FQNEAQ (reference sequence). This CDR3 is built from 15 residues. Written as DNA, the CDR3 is TGTGCCAGCAGCTTAGCTTCCAGCTCTGGAAACACCATATATTTT. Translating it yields CASSLASSSGNTIYF. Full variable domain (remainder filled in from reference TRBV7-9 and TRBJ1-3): DTGVSQNPRHKITKRGQNVTFRCDPISEHNRLYWYRQTLGQGPEFLTYFQNEAQLEKSRLLSDRFSAERPKGSFSTLEIQRTEQGDSAMYLCASSLASSSGNTIYFGEGSWLTVV.

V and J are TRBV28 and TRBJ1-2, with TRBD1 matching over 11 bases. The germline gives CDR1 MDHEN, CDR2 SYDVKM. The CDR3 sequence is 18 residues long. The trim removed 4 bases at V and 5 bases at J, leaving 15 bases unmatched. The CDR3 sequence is CASSSPSRTGQGGYGYTF. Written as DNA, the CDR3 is TGTGCCAGCAGTTCCCCCTCCAGGACGGGACAGGGGGGTTATGGCTACACCTTC.

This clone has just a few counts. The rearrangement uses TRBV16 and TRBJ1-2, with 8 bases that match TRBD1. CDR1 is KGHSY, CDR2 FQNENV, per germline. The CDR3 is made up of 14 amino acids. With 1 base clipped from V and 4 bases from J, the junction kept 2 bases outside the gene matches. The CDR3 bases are TGTGCCAGCAGCCAATACGGACAGGGCTATGGCTACACCTTC. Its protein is CASSQYGQGYGYTF.

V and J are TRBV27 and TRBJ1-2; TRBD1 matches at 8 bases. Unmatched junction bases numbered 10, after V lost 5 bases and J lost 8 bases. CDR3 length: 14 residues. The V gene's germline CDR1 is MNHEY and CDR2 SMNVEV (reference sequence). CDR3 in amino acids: CASSPRTGRWGYTF. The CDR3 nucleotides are TGTGCCAGCAGTCCGCGGACAGGGCGGTGGGGCTACACCTTC.

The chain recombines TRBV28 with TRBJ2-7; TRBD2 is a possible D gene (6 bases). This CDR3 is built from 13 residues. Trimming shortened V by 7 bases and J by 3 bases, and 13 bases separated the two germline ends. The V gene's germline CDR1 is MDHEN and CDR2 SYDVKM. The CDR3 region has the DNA TGTGCCAGCATCGGAGGGGCGCACTACGAGCAGTACTTC. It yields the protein CASIGGAHYEQYF.

This CDR3 is CASSVLTGGSGELFF. Written as DNA, the CDR3 is TGTGCCAGCAGTGTTCTAACAGGGGGGAGTGGGGAGCTGTTTTTT. V and J are TRBV2 and TRBJ2-2, with 8 bases aligning to TRBD1. Germline CDR1 is SNHLY and CDR2 is FYNNEI. J lost 8 bases, V lost 4 bases, and 9 bases had no gene match. The CDR3 covers 15 residues.

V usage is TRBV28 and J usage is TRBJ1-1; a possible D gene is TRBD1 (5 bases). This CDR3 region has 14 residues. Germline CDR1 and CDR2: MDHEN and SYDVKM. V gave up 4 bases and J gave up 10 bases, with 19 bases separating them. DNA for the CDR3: TGTGCCAGCAGTTACCGGGCCAGGGTAGCCGGAGCTTTCTTT. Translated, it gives CASSYRARVAGAFF.

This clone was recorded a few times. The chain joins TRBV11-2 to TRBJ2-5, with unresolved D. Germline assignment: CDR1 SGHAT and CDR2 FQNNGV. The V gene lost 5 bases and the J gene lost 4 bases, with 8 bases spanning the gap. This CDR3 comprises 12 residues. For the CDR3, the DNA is TGTGCCAGCAGCCCATCGCGAGAGACCCAGTACTTC. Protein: CASSPSRETQYF.

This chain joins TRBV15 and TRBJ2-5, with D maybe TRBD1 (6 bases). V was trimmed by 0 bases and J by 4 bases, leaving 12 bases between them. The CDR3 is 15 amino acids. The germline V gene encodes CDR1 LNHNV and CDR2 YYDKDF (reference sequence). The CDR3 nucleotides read TGTGCCACCAGCAGAGATACAGGGTTCGGAGAGACCCAGTACTTC. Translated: CATSRDTGFGETQYF.

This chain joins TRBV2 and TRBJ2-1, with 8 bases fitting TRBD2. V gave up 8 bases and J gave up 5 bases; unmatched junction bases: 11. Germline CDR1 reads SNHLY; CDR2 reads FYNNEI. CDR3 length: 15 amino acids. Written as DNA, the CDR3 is TGTGCCAGCGTCACGAGACTAGCGAGAAACAATGAGCAGTTCTTC. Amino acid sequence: CASVTRLARNNEQFF.

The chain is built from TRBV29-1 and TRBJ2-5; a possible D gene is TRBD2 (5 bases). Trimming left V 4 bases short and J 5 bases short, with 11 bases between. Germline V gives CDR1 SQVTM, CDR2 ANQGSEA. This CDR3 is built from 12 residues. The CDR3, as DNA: TGCAGCGTTGTGGAGGCCTCGGAGACCCAGTACTTC. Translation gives CSVVEASETQYF.

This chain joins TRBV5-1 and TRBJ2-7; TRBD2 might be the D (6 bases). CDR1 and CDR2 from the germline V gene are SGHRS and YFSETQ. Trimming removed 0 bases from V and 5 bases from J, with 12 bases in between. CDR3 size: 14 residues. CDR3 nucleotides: TGCGCCAGCAGCTTGGCGCTGGGACTCAACGAGCAGTACTTC. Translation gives CASSLALGLNEQYF. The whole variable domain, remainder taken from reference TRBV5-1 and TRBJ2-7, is KAGVTQTPRYLIKTRGQQVTLSCSPISGHRSVSWYQQTPGQGLQFLFEYFSETQRNKGNFPGRFSGRQFSNSRSEMNVSTLELGDSALYLCASSLALGLNEQYFGPGTRLTVT.

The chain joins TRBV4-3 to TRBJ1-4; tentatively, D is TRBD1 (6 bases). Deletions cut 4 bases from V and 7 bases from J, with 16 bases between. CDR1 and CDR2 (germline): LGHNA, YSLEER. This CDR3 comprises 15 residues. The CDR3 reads CASSRTSGVGEKLFF. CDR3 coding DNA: TGCGCCAGCAGCCGGACCTCAGGGGTCGGTGAAAAACTGTTTTTT.

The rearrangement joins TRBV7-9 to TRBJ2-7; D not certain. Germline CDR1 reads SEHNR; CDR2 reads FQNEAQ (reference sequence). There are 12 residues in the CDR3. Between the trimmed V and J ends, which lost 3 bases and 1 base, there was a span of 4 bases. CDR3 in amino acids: CASSFLSYEQYF. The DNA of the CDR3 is TGTGCCAGCAGCTTTCTATCCTACGAGCAGTACTTC.

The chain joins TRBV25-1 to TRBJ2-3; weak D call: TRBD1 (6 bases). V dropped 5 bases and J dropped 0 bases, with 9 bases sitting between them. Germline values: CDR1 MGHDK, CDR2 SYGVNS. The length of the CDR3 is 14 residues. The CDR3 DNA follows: TGTGCCAGCAGTCATAGGGGGAGCACAGATACGCAGTATTTT. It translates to CASSHRGSTDTQYF.

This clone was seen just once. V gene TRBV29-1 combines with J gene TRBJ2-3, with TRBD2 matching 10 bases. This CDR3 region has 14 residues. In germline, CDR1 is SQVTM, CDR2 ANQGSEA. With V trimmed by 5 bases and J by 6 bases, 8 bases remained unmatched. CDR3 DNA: TGCAGCGTTTTCGGAGCGGGAGGGCCGGATACGCAGTATTTT. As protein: CSVFGAGGPDTQYF.

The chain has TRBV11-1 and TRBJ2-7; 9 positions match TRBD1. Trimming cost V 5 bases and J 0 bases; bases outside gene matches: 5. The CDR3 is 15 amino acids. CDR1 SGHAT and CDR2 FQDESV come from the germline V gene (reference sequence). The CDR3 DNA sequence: TGTGCCAGCAGCCCGGGGACAGGGCTCTCCTACGAGCAGTACTTC. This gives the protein CASSPGTGLSYEQYF.